Listed below are T cell receptor beta chains from one sample, sequenced in a study of cytomegalovirus exposure and HLA in healthy donors. The table came from immunoSEQ multiplex PCR; TCRdb's copy has only in-frame clones and leaves some out. In the table there are roughly 250,000 clones, about 87% of which are singletons. What was sequenced was PBMCs. These TCRs come from a man aged 18 to 30 in good health and CMV-seronegative. Each CDR3 is given with its conserved first and last residue. The D gene is left open where the match is weak. Clone size is stated in some rows and not others, as once, few, many or a class when expanded.

D gene: TRBD2
J gene: TRBJ2-5
V gene: TRBV4-3
clone size: .
CDR3 DNA: TGCGCCAGCAGCCAAGTCTGGGGAGGGATGGGGACCCAGTACTTC
CDR3 protein: CASSQVWGGMGTQYF

D gene: TRBD2
J gene: TRBJ2-5
V gene: TRBV19
clone size: .
CDR3 DNA: TGTGCCAGTAGTAACTACGGGACTAGCCAAGAGACCCAGTACTTC
CDR3 protein: CASSNYGTSQETQYF

D gene: TRBD2
J gene: TRBJ2-2
V gene: TRBV6-5
clone size: once
CDR3 DNA: TGTGCCAGCTGTGCGGGAGTTGTCGGGGAGCTGTTTTTT
CDR3 protein: CASCAGVVGELFF

D gene: .
J gene: TRBJ2-7
V gene: TRBV11-2
clone size: .
CDR3 DNA: TGTGCCAGCAGCTCCCTAGCCGACATGCGGGACGAGCAGTACTTC
CDR3 protein: CASSSLADMRDEQYF

D gene: .
J gene: TRBJ2-5
V gene: TRBV7-3
clone size: .
CDR3 DNA: TGTGCCAGCAGCTTGCAGGGCCAAGAGACCCAGTACTTC
CDR3 protein: CASSLQGQETQYF

D gene: TRBD1
J gene: TRBJ2-7
V gene: TRBV4-1
clone size: .
CDR3 DNA: TGCGCCAGCAGCCCACCACCCGGGACAGGCTTCTACGAGCAGTACTTC
CDR3 protein: CASSPPPGTGFYEQYF

D gene: TRBD1
J gene: TRBJ1-1
V gene: TRBV5-1
clone size: .
CDR3 DNA: TGCGCCAGCCGGGGGAAAGGGGGCTTCACTGAAGCTTTCTTT
CDR3 protein: CASRGKGGFTEAFF

D gene: .
J gene: TRBJ1-6
V gene: TRBV19
clone size: .
CDR3 DNA: TGTGCCAGTAGTATCCAGGGCGGTAATTCACCCCTCCACTTT
CDR3 protein: CASSIQGGNSPLHF

D gene: .
J gene: TRBJ2-3
V gene: TRBV5-1
clone size: few
CDR3 DNA: TGCGCCAGCAGCTTGCTAGATACGCAGTATTTT
CDR3 protein: CASSLLDTQYF

D gene: .
J gene: TRBJ1-5
V gene: TRBV7-2
clone size: .
CDR3 DNA: TGTGCCAGCAGCGACAGGTCTAGCAATCAGCCCCAGCATTTT
CDR3 protein: CASSDRSSNQPQHF